The 31 T cell receptor beta chains listed next were all sequenced from one sample in a study of a mutant IDH1 vaccine in newly diagnosed glioma. Their antigens remain unidentified. Time point of the sample: week 23, last vaccination. Alongside topical imiquimod, each dose of vaccine comprised 300 ug of mutant IDH1 20-mer peptide. Some clones are missing from TCRdb's copy, which holds only in-frame ones; the method was immunoSEQ multiplex PCR. The sample carries roughly 60,000 clones, around 84% recorded once. The sample consisted of PBMCs, taken from a glioma patient whose treatment included an IDH1 peptide vaccine. The source is a man between 25 and 39 years old with glioma.

The chain recombines TRBV10-2 with TRBJ2-7, with TRBD1 identical over 7 bases. V dropped 7 bases and J dropped 2; count of bases not matched to a gene: 2. This CDR3 is built from 12 residues. CDR1 is WSHSY, CDR2 SAAADI, per germline. The CDR3 loop reads CASTDRAYEQYF. The CDR3 DNA is TGCGCCAGCACCGACAGGGCCTACGAGCAGTACTTC.

The chain uses TRBV6-5 and TRBJ2-7; D ambiguous. The germline CDR1 and CDR2 sequences are MNHEY and SVGAGI. This CDR3 is built from 12 residues. V was clipped by 6 bases and J by 2 bases, with 8 bases between them. CDR3 in amino acids: CASSSYPYEQYF. The CDR3 region has the DNA TGTGCCAGCAGCAGCTATCCCTACGAGCAGTACTTC.

The V gene is TRBV29-1, the J gene TRBJ1-1; D not resolved. Germline assignment: CDR1 SQVTM and CDR2 ANQGSEA. V shed 6 bases and J shed 11 bases, with 22 bases lying between them. The CDR3 is 13 residues long. CDR3 loop: CSVAAVDGVPAFF. The CDR3 bases are TGCAGCGTCGCCGCTGTGGATGGGGTACCGGCTTTCTTT.

The V and J genes are TRBV6-5 and TRBJ1-1, with D uncertain. Looked up from germline, CDR1 is MNHEY and CDR2 is SVGAGI. CDR3 size: 11 residues. The germline V and J ends were trimmed by 5 bases and 7 bases, with 8 bases remaining between them. Here the CDR3 DNA reads TGTGCCAGCAGTACCCCCGGTGAAGCTTTCTTT. Residues: CASSTPGEAFF.

The rearrangement joins TRBV6-1 to TRBJ2-7, with 7 bases matching TRBD2. The CDR3 has 14 amino acids. V shed 4 bases and J 2 bases; nucleotides not matched to a gene: 5. In germline, CDR1 is MNHNS, CDR2 SASEGT. CDR3 coding DNA: TGTGCCAGCAGTGGAAGCGGGGTCGCCTACGAGCAGTACTTC. Protein: CASSGSGVAYEQYF.

The chain couples TRBV5-6 to TRBJ2-7; no reliable D call. The CDR3 loop spans 15 amino acids. V shed 2 bases and J shed 0 bases, with 12 bases lying between them. The V gene's germline CDR1 is SGHDT and CDR2 YYEEEE. CDR3: CASSLIWADSYEQYF. DNA for the CDR3: TGTGCCAGCAGCTTAATTTGGGCAGACTCCTACGAGCAGTACTTC. Full variable domain (missing parts from reference TRBV5-6 and TRBJ2-7): DAGVTQSPTHLIKTRGQQVTLRCSPKSGHDTVSWYQQALGQGPQFIFQYYEEEERQRGNFPDRFSGHQFPNYSSELNVNALLLGDSALYLCASSLIWADSYEQYFGPGTRLTVT.

This rearrangement joins TRBV19 to TRBJ1-4, with D hard to call. The CDR3 totals 14 residues. The V gene lost 5 bases and the J gene lost 8 bases, with 15 bases spanning the gap. From germline, CDR1 is LNHDA and CDR2 SQIVND (reference sequence). The CDR3 region has the DNA TGTGCCAGTAGTGGGGAGGACCCGGTGGAAAAACTGTTTTTT. It codes for CASSGEDPVEKLFF.

V is TRBV14 and J is TRBJ1-2, with 9 bases identical to TRBD1. CDR1 SGHDN and CDR2 FVKESK come from the germline V gene. V shed 0 bases, J shed 8 bases, and the junction held 10 bases outside the gene matches. This CDR3 region has 16 residues. The chain's CDR3 is CASSQEVTDRGEGYTF. Written as DNA, the CDR3 is TGTGCCAGCAGCCAAGAAGTAACCGACAGGGGGGAAGGCTACACCTTC.

A single count supports this clone. The chain combines TRBV7-9 with TRBJ1-2; the D is unclear. Germline CDR1 SEHNR, CDR2 FQNEAQ (reference sequence). Trimming stripped 3 bases from V and 1 base from J, with 9 bases between. The CDR3 runs to 14 residues. CDR3 DNA sequence: TGTGCCAGCAGCTTTGCGGGTGTTAACTATGGCTACACCTTC. Residues: CASSFAGVNYGYTF.

This chain joins TRBV9 and TRBJ2-7; 7 positions agree with TRBD1. Trimming took 3 bases from V and 0 from J; bases not matched to a gene: 3. This CDR3 is 14 amino acids long. The germline V gene encodes CDR1 SGDLS and CDR2 YYNGEE. The CDR3 DNA is TGTGCCAGCAGCGGACAGGGCTTCTCCTACGAGCAGTACTTC. Protein sequence: CASSGQGFSYEQYF.

This clone showed up just once. The chain has TRBV5-1 and TRBJ2-1; no definite D call. V was clipped by 4 bases and J by 6 bases, with 8 bases between them. This CDR3 region has 12 residues. CDR1 and CDR2 (germline): SGHRS, YFSETQ. CDR3 loop: CASSPSGNEQFF. The CDR3 DNA is TGCGCCAGCAGCCCCTCGGGCAATGAGCAGTTCTTC.

The chain carries TRBV27 and TRBJ2-5, with TRBD1 as a possible D gene (5 bases). V lost 3 bases, J lost 5 bases, and 16 bases lay in between. Germline lookup yields CDR1 MNHEY and CDR2 SMNVEV (reference sequence). This CDR3 region has 15 residues. CDR3 loop: CASSFRQGPRETQYF. The DNA for the CDR3 is TGTGCCAGCAGTTTTAGGCAGGGCCCTAGGGAGACCCAGTACTTC.

The chain links TRBV4-1 to TRBJ1-2; the D is unclear. This CDR3 is built from 13 residues. V was shortened by 1 base and J by 5 bases, with 8 bases between the two germline ends. Germline V CDR1 and CDR2: MGHRA, YSYEKL. CDR3 residues: CASSQVVRYGYTF. For the CDR3, the DNA is TGCGCCAGCAGCCAAGTCGTCCGGTATGGCTACACCTTC.

The chain uses TRBV2 and TRBJ1-2; 10 bases align to TRBD1. The V gene end was trimmed by 6 bases and the J gene end by 8 bases; junction bases not matched to a gene: 9. This CDR3 spans 14 amino acids. CDR1 SNHLY and CDR2 FYNNEI come from the germline V gene. Here the CDR3 DNA reads TGTGCCAGCAGGTCGGGACAGGGGAGAGGAGGCTACACCTTC. Its protein is CASRSGQGRGGYTF.

The chain is built from TRBV27 and TRBJ1-1; the match to TRBD1 covers 7 bases. Germline-derived CDR1 and CDR2 are MNHEY and SMNVEV (reference sequence). The V and J ends lost 5 bases and 5 bases, in that order; junction bases with no gene match: 11. This CDR3 spans 15 amino acids. CDR3 sequence (DNA): TGTGCCAGCAGTGACGGACAGGTAACGAGGACTGAAGCTTTCTTT. Translating it yields CASSDGQVTRTEAFF.

The chain has TRBV10-3 and TRBJ2-7; 8 bases are a match to TRBD1. In germline, CDR1 is ENHRY, CDR2 SYGVKD. V gave up 5 bases and J gave up 5 bases; unmatched junction bases: 8. The CDR3 runs to 14 residues. The CDR3 DNA follows: TGTGCCATCAGTCCCGGACAGGGTCTCGACGAGCAGTACTTC. It codes for CAISPGQGLDEQYF.

The CDR3 spells CASSLLIDRGEQFF. The CDR3 nucleotides read TGTGCCAGCAGTTTGCTAATTGACAGGGGAGAGCAGTTCTTC. The V and J genes are TRBV6-6 and TRBJ2-1; 8 positions match TRBD1. The CDR3 is 14 residues long. The V gene end was trimmed by 4 bases and the J gene end by 10 bases; junction bases not matched to a gene: 9. Germline CDR1 and CDR2: MNHNY and SVGAGI (reference sequence).

The chain is built from TRBV7-9 and TRBJ2-7; D might be TRBD2 (6 bases). The CDR3 length is 16 residues. In germline, CDR1 is SEHNR, CDR2 FQNEAQ (reference sequence). Trimming took 2 bases from V and 0 from J, leaving 14 bases between them. The DNA for the CDR3 is TGTGCCAGCAGCTTACCGGAGGGCCCGAGCTCCTACGAGCAGTACTTC. Translation gives CASSLPEGPSSYEQYF. Filled out from reference TRBV7-9 and TRBJ2-7, the complete variable domain reads DTGVSQNPRHKITKRGQNVTFRCDPISEHNRLYWYRQTLGQGPEFLTYFQNEAQLEKSRLLSDRFSAERPKGSFSTLEIQRTEQGDSAMYLCASSLPEGPSSYEQYFGPGTRLTVT.

The chain couples TRBV7-9 to TRBJ1-2; D uncertain. The CDR3 is 14 amino acids. Germline CDR1 SEHNR, CDR2 FQNEAQ (reference sequence). V lost 3 bases, J lost 3 bases, and 11 bases lay in between. For the CDR3, the DNA is TGTGCCAGCAGCTTTGAGGACGCGGACTATGGCTACACCTTC. It encodes CASSFEDADYGYTF.

This rearrangement joins TRBV11-2 to TRBJ1-2, with 8 bases aligning to TRBD1. V trimming: 5 bases; J trimming: 5 bases; junction bases outside the gene matches: 4. Germline-derived CDR1 and CDR2 are SGHAT and FQNNGV. The CDR3 consists of 13 residues. The CDR3 sequence is CASSLDRVYGYTF. DNA of the CDR3: TGTGCCAGCAGCCTGGACAGGGTATATGGCTACACCTTC.

The J gene is TRBJ2-1, the V gene TRBV7-9; 8 nucleotides match TRBD2. The germline gives CDR1 SEHNR, CDR2 FQNEAQ (reference sequence). Trimming cost V 4 bases and J 3 bases; bases outside gene matches: 5. This CDR3 spans 15 amino acids. Here the CDR3 reads CASSSLTSVYNEQFF. CDR3 DNA sequence: TGTGCCAGCAGCTCACTGACTAGCGTCTACAATGAGCAGTTCTTC.

Notes on this clone: Other DNA sequences in the same sample also yield this CDR3. The chain has TRBV2 and TRBJ1-2; D gene uncertain. The V end lost 0 bases, the J end lost 8 bases, and 13 bases lay between the germline ends. Looked up from germline, CDR1 is SNHLY and CDR2 is FYNNEI. The CDR3 runs to 14 residues. The chain's CDR3 is CASSEAYTLLGYTF. CDR3 bases: TGTGCCAGCAGTGAAGCCTACACTTTACTGGGCTACACCTTC.

CDR3 sequence: CASSEALVRDRHYEQYF. In nucleotides, the CDR3 is TGTGCCAGCAGTGAAGCCCTTGTTAGGGACCGTCACTACGAGCAGTACTTC. The chain carries TRBV2 and TRBJ2-7; D is possibly TRBD1 or TRBD2 (5 bases each). The CDR3 runs 17 residues. V was pared by 0 bases and J by 3 bases, with 18 bases between. Germline assignment: CDR1 SNHLY and CDR2 FYNNEI.

DNA for the CDR3: TGTGCCAGTAGTATACAGGAGCCTAGCACAGATACGCAGTATTTT. It specifies CASSIQEPSTDTQYF. The chain couples TRBV19 to TRBJ2-3; no clear D. The germline V gene encodes CDR1 LNHDA and CDR2 SQIVND (reference sequence). V shed 2 bases and J shed 0 bases, with 9 bases lying between them. The CDR3 totals 15 residues.

The gene calls are TRBV7-9 and TRBJ1-5, with D maybe TRBD1 (6 bases). The CDR3 contains 14 residues. CDR1 and CDR2 (germline): SEHNR, FQNEAQ (reference sequence). V gave up 5 bases and J gave up 4 bases, with 12 bases separating them. The CDR3 sequence is CASSPLDRNQPQHF. The CDR3 coding sequence is TGTGCCAGCAGCCCTCTGGACAGAAATCAGCCCCAGCATTTT.

This clone has a handful of counts. J is TRBJ2-1 and V is TRBV19; D may be TRBD1 (5 bases). V lost 5 bases and J 3 bases, leaving 11 bases between the germline ends. The CDR3 runs 14 residues. Germline loops: CDR1 LNHDA, CDR2 SQIVND (reference sequence). The CDR3, as DNA: TGTGCCAGTAGTGCGTCGACAGACTACAATGAGCAGTTCTTC. Its protein product is CASSASTDYNEQFF.

The CDR3 spells CSVGGSGVQYF. CDR3 bases: TGCAGCGTTGGGGGGTCCGGTGTCCAGTACTTC. The chain has TRBV29-1 and TRBJ2-5; D may match TRBD1 or TRBD2 (5 bases each). This CDR3 contains 11 residues. Trimming cost V 4 bases and J 10 bases, with 13 bases left between them. Germline V gene lookup returns CDR1 SQVTM and CDR2 ANQGSEA. Full variable domain (missing parts from reference TRBV29-1 and TRBJ2-5): SAVISQKPSRDICQRGTSLTIQCQVDSQVTMMFWYRQQPGQSLTLIATANQGSEATYESGFVIDKFPISRPNLTFSTLTVSNMSPEDSSIYLCSVGGSGVQYFGPGTRLLVL.

The chain links TRBV28 to TRBJ1-5, with 8 positions matching TRBD1. Per germline, CDR1 MDHEN and CDR2 SYDVKM. The CDR3 length is 14 residues. J lost 8 bases, V lost 5 bases, and 8 bases had no gene match. The CDR3 coding sequence is TGTGCCAGCAGTACCGTACAGGGGGGGGAGCCCCAGCATTTT. Amino acid sequence: CASSTVQGGEPQHF.

This chain uses TRBV5-1 with TRBJ2-7; TRBD2 is a possible D gene (6 bases). Germline values: CDR1 SGHRS, CDR2 YFSETQ. The CDR3 is 13 amino acids. The V end lost 0 bases, the J end lost 7 bases, and 11 bases lay between the germline ends. The CDR3 loop reads CASSLGGVWEQYF. In DNA form, the CDR3 reads TGCGCCAGCAGCTTGGGCGGGGTTTGGGAGCAGTACTTC.

J is TRBJ1-1 and V is TRBV9; TRBD1 agrees at 8 bases. V was clipped by 2 bases and J by 4 bases; unmatched bases: 7. The germline gives CDR1 SGDLS, CDR2 YYNGEE. The CDR3 has 15 residues. CDR3 in amino acids: CASSVARGPSTEAFF. CDR3 nucleotide sequence: TGTGCCAGCAGCGTGGCCAGGGGGCCCAGCACTGAAGCTTTCTTT. Together with reference TRBV9 and TRBJ1-1, the CDR3 gives the full variable domain: DSGVTQTPKHLITATGQRVTLRCSPRSGDLSVYWYQQSLDQGLQFLIQYYNGEERAKGNILERFSAQQFPDLHSELNLSSLELGDSALYFCASSVARGPSTEAFFGQGTRLTVV.

V and J are TRBV4-1 and TRBJ1-1; weak D call: TRBD1 (6 bases). Germline CDR1 is MGHRA and CDR2 is YSYEKL. CDR3 length: 18 amino acids. V was clipped by 0 bases and J by 0 bases, with 17 bases between them. Here the CDR3 DNA reads TGCGCCAGCAGCCAAGATAGCGGGACATCCACTATGAACACTGAAGCTTTCTTT. This codes for CASSQDSGTSTMNTEAFF.